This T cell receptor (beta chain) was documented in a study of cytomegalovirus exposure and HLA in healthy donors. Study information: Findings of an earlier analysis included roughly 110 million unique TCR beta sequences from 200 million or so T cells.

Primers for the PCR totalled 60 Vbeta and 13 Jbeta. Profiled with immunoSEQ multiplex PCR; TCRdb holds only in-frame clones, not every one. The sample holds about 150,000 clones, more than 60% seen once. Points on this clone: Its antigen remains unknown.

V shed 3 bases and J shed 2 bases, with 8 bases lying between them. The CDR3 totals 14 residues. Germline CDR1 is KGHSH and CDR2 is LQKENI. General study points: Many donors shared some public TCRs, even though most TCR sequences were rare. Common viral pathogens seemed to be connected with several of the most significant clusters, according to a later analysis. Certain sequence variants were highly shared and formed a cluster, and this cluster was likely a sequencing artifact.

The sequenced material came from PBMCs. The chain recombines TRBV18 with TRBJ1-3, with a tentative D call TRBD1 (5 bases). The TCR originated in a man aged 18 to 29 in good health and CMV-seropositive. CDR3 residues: CASSPMDTGNTIYF. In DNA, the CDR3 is TGTGCCAGCTCACCCATGGACACTGGAAACACCATATATTTT.